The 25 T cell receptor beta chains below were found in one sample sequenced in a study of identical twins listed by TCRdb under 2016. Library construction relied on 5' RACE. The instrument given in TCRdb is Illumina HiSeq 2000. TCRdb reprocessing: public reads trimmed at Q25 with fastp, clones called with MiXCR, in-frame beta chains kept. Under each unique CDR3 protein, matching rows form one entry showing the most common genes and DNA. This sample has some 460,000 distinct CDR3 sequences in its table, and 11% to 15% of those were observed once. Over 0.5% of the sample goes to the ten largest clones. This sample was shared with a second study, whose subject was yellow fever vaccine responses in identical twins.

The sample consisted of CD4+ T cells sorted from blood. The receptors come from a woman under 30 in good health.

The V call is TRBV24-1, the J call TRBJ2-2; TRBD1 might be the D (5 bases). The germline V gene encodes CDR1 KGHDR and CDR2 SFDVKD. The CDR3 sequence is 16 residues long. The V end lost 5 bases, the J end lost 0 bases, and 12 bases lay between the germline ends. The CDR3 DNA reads TGTGCCACCAGTGCTGGAAGGGGCGCGAACACCGGGGAGCTGTTTTTT. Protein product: CATSAGRGANTGELFF.

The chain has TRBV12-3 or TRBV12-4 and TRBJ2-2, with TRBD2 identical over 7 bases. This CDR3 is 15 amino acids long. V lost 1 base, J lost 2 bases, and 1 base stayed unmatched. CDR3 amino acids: CASSLVTSNTGELFF. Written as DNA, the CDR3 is TGTGCCAGCAGTTTAGTGACTAGCAACACCGGGGAGCTGTTTTTT.

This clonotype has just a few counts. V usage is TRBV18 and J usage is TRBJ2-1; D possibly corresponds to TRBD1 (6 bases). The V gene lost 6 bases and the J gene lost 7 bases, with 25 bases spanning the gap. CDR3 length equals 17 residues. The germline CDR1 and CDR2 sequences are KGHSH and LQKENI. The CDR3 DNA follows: TGTGCCAGCTCCGCGCTCTATCCAGGGGCACTGGGAAATGAGCAGTTCTTC. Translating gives CASSALYPGALGNEQFF.

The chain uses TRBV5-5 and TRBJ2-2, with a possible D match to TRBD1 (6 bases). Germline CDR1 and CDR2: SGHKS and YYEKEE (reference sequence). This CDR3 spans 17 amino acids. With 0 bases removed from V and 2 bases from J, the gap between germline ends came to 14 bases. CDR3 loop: CASSLVQGGGNTGELFF. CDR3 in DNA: TGTGCCAGCAGCTTGGTACAGGGCGGCGGAAACACCGGGGAGCTGTTTTTT.

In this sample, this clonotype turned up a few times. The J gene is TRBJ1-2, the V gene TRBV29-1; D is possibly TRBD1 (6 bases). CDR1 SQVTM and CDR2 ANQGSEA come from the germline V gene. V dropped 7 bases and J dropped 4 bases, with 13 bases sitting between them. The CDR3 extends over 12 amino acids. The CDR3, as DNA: TGCAGCGGCGTCGGACAGTTCTATGGCTACACCTTC. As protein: CSGVGQFYGYTF.

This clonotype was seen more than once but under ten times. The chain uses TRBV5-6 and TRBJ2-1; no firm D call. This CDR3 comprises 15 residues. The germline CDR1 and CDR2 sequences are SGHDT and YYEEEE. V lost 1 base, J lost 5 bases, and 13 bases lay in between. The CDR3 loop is CASSLLQKPNNEQFF. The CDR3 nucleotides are TGTGCCAGCAGCTTGTTACAAAAACCGAACAATGAGCAGTTCTTC.

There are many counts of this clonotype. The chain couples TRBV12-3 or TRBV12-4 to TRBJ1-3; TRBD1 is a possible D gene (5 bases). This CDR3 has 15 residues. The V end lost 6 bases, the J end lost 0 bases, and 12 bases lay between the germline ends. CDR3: CASSPRQSSGNTIYF. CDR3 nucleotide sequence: TGTGCCAGCAGCCCTAGACAGAGCTCTGGAAACACCATATATTTT.

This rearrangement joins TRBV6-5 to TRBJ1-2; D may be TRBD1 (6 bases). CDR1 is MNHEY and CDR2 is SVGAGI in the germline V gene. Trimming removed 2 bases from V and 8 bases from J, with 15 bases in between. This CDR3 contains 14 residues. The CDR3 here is CASSYHGQSTGYTF. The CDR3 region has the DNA TGTGCCAGCAGTTACCACGGACAGTCGACGGGCTACACCTTC.

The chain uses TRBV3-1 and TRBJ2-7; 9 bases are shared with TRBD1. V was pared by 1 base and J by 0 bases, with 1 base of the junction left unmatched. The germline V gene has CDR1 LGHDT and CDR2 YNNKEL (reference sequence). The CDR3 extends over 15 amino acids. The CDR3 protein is CASSQGDRASYEQYF. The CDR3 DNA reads TGTGCCAGCAGCCAAGGGGACAGGGCCTCCTACGAGCAGTACTTC.

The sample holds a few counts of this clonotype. CDR3: CASSQWGEYNEQFF. Written as DNA, the CDR3 is TGTGCCAGCAGCCAATGGGGGGAATACAATGAGCAGTTCTTC. The V call is TRBV3-1, the J call TRBJ2-1, with D possibly being TRBD2 (6 bases). Trimming removed 2 bases at V and 4 bases at J, with 9 bases between. Germline V gives CDR1 LGHDT, CDR2 YNNKEL (reference sequence). The CDR3 consists of 14 residues.

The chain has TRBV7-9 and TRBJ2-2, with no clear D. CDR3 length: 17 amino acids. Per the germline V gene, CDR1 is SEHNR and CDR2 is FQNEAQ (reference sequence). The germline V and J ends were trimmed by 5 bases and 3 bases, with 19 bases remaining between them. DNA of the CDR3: TGTGCCAGCAGCCCTGCAACCGGGTTATGGCACACCGGGGAGCTGTTTTTT. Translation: CASSPATGLWHTGELFF. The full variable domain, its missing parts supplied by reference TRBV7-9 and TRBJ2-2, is DTGVSQNPRHKITKRGQNVTFRCDPISEHNRLYWYRQTLGQGPEFLTYFQNEAQLEKSRLLSDRFSAERPKGSFSTLEIQRTEQGDSAMYLCASSPATGLWHTGELFFGEGSRLTVL.

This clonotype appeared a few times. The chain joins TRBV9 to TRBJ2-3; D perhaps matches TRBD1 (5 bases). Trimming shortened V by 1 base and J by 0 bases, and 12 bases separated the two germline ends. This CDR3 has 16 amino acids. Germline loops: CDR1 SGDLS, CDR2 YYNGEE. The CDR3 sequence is CASSVSKGPSTDTQYF. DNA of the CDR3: TGTGCCAGCAGCGTATCCAAGGGGCCAAGCACAGATACGCAGTATTTT.

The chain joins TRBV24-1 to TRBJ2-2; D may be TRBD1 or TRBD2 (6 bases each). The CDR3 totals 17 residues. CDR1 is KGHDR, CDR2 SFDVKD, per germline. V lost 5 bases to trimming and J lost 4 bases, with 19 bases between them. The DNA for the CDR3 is TGTGCCACCAGTGTACCACCCACCAGGGGACTCACCGGGGAGCTGTTTTTT. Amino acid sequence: CATSVPPTRGLTGELFF.

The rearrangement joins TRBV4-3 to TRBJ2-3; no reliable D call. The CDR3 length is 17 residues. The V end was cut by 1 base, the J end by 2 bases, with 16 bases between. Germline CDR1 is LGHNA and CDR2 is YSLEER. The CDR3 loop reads CASSQATTAQSTDTQYF. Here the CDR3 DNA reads TGCGCCAGCAGCCAAGCAACCACCGCACAGTCCACAGATACGCAGTATTTT.

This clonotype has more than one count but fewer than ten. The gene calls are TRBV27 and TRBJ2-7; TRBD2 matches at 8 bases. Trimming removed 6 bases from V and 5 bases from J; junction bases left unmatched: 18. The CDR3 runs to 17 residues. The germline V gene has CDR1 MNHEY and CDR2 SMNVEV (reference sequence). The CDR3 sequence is CASSPRGSLSGTHEQYF. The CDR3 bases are TGTGCCAGCAGCCCGAGGGGGAGTCTTAGCGGGACCCACGAGCAGTACTTC.

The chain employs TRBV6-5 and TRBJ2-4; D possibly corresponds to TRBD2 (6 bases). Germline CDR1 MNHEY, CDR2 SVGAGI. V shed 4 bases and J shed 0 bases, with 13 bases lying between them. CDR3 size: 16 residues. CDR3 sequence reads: CASSFGGDLAKNIQYF. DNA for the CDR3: TGTGCCAGCAGTTTCGGGGGAGACTTAGCCAAAAACATTCAGTACTTC.

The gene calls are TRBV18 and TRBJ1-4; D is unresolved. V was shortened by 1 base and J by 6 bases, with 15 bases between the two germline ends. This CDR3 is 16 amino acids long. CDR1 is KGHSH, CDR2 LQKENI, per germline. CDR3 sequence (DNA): TGTGCCAGCTCACCACGACCCTCGGGGAAGGATGAAAAACTGTTTTTT. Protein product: CASSPRPSGKDEKLFF.

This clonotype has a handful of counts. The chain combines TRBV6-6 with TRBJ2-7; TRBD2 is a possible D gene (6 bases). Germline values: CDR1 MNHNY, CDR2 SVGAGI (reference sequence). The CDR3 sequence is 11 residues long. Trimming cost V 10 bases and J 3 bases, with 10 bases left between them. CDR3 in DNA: TGTGCCATAGCGGCCCTCTACGAGCAGTACTTC. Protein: CAIAALYEQYF.

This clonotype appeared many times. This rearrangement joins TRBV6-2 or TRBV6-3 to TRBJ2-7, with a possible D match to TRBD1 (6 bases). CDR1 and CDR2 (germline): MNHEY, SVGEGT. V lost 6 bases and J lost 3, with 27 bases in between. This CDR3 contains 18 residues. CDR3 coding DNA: TGTGCCAGCAGCCCCATATCGGGACAAACTTCCTCTAACTACGAGCAGTACTTC. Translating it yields CASSPISGQTSSNYEQYF.

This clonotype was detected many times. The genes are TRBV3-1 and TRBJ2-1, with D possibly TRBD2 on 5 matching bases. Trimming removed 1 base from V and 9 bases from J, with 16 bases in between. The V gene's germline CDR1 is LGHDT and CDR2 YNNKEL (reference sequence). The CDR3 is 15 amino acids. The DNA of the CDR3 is TGTGCCAGCAGCCAAGGAGGATCCGGTGCGGGTGAGCAGTTCTTC. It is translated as CASSQGGSGAGEQFF.

The CDR3 loop reads CSARDTKRGNTEAFF. CDR3 DNA: TGCAGTGCTAGAGATACTAAACGGGGGAACACTGAAGCTTTCTTT. The rearrangement uses TRBV20-1 and TRBJ1-1; D ambiguous. V lost 0 bases and J lost 1, with 12 bases in between. CDR3 length equals 15 residues. Germline V gene sequence: CDR1 DFQATT, CDR2 SNEGSKA (reference sequence).

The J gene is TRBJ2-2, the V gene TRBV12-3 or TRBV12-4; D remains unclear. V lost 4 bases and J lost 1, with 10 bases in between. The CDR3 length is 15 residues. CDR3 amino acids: CASSWQQKNTGELFF. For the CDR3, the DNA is TGTGCCAGCAGTTGGCAGCAGAAGAACACCGGGGAGCTGTTTTTT.

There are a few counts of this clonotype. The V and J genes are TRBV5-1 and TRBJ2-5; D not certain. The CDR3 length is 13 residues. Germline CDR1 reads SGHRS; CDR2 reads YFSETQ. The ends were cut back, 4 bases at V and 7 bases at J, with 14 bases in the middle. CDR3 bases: TGCGCCAGCAGCCTAACGGCGGATCGGACCCAGTACTTC. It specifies CASSLTADRTQYF.

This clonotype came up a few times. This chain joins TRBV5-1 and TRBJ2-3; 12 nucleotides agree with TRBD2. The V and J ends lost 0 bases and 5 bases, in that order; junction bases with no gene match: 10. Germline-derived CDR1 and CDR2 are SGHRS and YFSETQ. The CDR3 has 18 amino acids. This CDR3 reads CASSLAAASGRAEDTQYF. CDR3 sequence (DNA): TGCGCCAGCAGCTTGGCCGCCGCTAGCGGGAGGGCCGAAGATACGCAGTATTTT.

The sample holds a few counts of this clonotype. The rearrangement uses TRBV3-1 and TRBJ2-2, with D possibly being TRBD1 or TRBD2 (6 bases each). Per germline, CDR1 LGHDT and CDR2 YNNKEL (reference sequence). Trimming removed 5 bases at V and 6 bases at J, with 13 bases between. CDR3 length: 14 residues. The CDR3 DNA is TGTGCCAGCAGCACTAGAGGGGGGTCCGGGGAGCTGTTTTTT. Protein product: CASSTRGGSGELFF.